This TCR beta chain comes out of a study of shared clonotypes between healthy human individuals. Selected positively for CCR7 and CD45RO-negative, naive CD8 cells excluded terminally differentiated effector memory CD45RA+ cells. Findings of the study overall: Clonotypes that were shared across four donors made up around 4.6% of naive CD4 clonotypes.

Concerning this clone itself: Its antigen is still unknown.

Profiled with immunoSEQ multiplex PCR; TCRdb holds only in-frame clones, not every one. The data contain about 2 million clones, roughly 94% of them singletons. From germline, CDR1 is MNHEY and CDR2 SVGAGI. The CDR3 runs 14 residues. Trimming took off 7 bases at V and 5 bases at J, with 17 bases between the two ends. The receptor's source is a man aged 18 to 29 in good health. Material: naive CD8+ T cells sorted from blood. This chain links TRBV6-5 with TRBJ1-1; maybe TRBD1 (5 bases). The CDR3 reads CASMGGTGATEAFF. In DNA form, the CDR3 reads TGTGCCAGCATGGGGGGGACGGGAGCAACTGAAGCTTTCTTT.